The 17 T cell receptor beta chains in this list originate from one sample, sequenced in a study of T cell changes during pregnancy in multiple sclerosis. This table comes from immunoSEQ multiplex PCR, and its TCRdb copy is limited to in-frame clones, with some not included. The table records around 20,000 clones, about 85% of them present only once. The source was CD8+ T cells from peripheral blood mononuclear cells, collected in the first trimester of pregnancy. The receptors here all came from a female donor in good health, enrolled as a control in a pregnancy study.

The J gene is TRBJ2-3, the V gene TRBV6-1, with 14 bases matching TRBD2. J gave up 3 bases and V 2 bases, and 4 bases lay outside the gene matches. This CDR3 spans 17 amino acids. Germline CDR1 is MNHNS and CDR2 is SASEGT. For the CDR3, the DNA is TGTGCCAGCAGTGAATTAGGGACTAGCGGGGGAACAGATACGCAGTATTTT. This gives the protein CASSELGTSGGTDTQYF.

The chain has TRBV5-6 and TRBJ1-4, with a weak D call TRBD1 (5 bases). This CDR3 spans 14 amino acids. The germline V and J ends were trimmed by 2 bases and 6 bases, with 11 bases remaining between them. Germline CDR1 is SGHDT and CDR2 is YYEEEE. CDR3 loop: CASSFRWGDEKLFF. CDR3 bases: TGTGCCAGCAGCTTCAGATGGGGGGATGAAAAACTGTTTTTT. Complete variable domain (other parts from reference TRBV5-6 and TRBJ1-4): DAGVTQSPTHLIKTRGQQVTLRCSPKSGHDTVSWYQQALGQGPQFIFQYYEEEERQRGNFPDRFSGHQFPNYSSELNVNALLLGDSALYLCASSFRWGDEKLFFGSGTQLSVL.

This clone has just a few counts. The rearrangement uses TRBV2 and TRBJ2-4; 10 bases line up with TRBD1. Per the germline V gene, CDR1 is SNHLY and CDR2 is FYNNEI. This CDR3 is built from 14 residues. The V and J ends lost 5 bases and 8 bases, in that order; junction bases with no gene match: 6. The CDR3 nucleotides are TGTGCCAGCAGTCCGACAGGGGGCTTTGACATTCAGTACTTC. Protein sequence: CASSPTGGFDIQYF. Looking up the rest from reference TRBV2 and TRBJ2-4 gives the full variable domain: EPEVTQTPSHQVTQMGQEVILRCVPISNHLYFYWYRQILGQKVEFLVSFYNNEISEKSEIFDDQFSVERPDGSNFTLKIRSTKLEDSAMYFCASSPTGGFDIQYFGAGTRLSVL.

This clone appeared once. J is TRBJ1-1 and V is TRBV7-6, with 8 bases lining up with TRBD1. CDR1 and CDR2 (germline): SGHVS, FNYEAQ. The V and J ends lost 5 bases and 5 bases, in that order; junction bases with no gene match: 10. This CDR3 is built from 15 residues. The CDR3: CASSPTGQGGTEAFF. The DNA for the CDR3 is TGTGCCAGCAGCCCTACCGGACAGGGAGGTACTGAAGCTTTCTTT.

The table lists this clone with a few counts. The chain recombines TRBV6-4 with TRBJ2-1; a possible D gene is TRBD2 (5 bases). Germline CDR1 MRHNA, CDR2 SNTAGT. The V and J ends lost 0 bases and 6 bases respectively, with 6 bases between them. The CDR3 consists of 13 residues. CDR3 DNA: TGTGCCAGCAGTGACTCCACTAGCAATGAGCAGTTCTTC. Translating it yields CASSDSTSNEQFF.

The V call is TRBV18, the J call TRBJ2-3, with unresolved D. Trimming cost V 6 bases and J 7 bases, with 17 bases left between them. Germline CDR1 KGHSH, CDR2 LQKENI. The CDR3 runs to 14 residues. The CDR3 is CASSELSTSNTQYF. The DNA of the CDR3 is TGTGCCAGCTCCGAATTGTCTACCTCAAATACGCAGTATTTT.

This chain uses TRBV27 with TRBJ2-3, with 8 bases that match TRBD2. CDR1 and CDR2 (germline): MNHEY, SMNVEV (reference sequence). The CDR3 spans 15 residues. The trim removed 5 bases at V and 6 bases at J, leaving 10 bases unmatched. CDR3 nucleotide sequence: TGTGCCAGCAGTCAGCGGGGGCGGGGAGCCGATACGCAGTATTTT. This encodes CASSQRGRGADTQYF.

V gene TRBV6-5 combines with J gene TRBJ2-7, with TRBD2 as a possible D gene (6 bases). Germline V gene lookup returns CDR1 MNHEY and CDR2 SVGAGI. The length of the CDR3 is 16 residues. Trimming stripped 0 bases from V and 6 bases from J, with 18 bases between. The DNA of the CDR3 is TGTGCCAGCAGTTACTCATCCGCAGGGACTCCTCTCGAGCAGTACTTC. It translates to CASSYSSAGTPLEQYF.

This rearrangement joins TRBV13 to TRBJ2-7; 9 nucleotides line up with TRBD1. Germline V gene data show CDR1 as PRHDT and CDR2 as FYEKMQ (reference sequence). The CDR3 consists of 16 residues. Trimming took 5 bases from V and 2 from J; bases not matched to a gene: 10. This CDR3 reads CASSTTSGTGTYEQYF. CDR3 nucleotides: TGTGCCAGCAGCACAACATCCGGGACAGGGACCTACGAGCAGTACTTC.

The V gene is TRBV7-9, the J gene TRBJ2-3; a weak D match, TRBD1 (5 bases). CDR1 and CDR2 (germline): SEHNR, FQNEAQ (reference sequence). The CDR3 runs to 14 residues. Trimming left V 1 base short and J 4 bases short, with 9 bases between. The CDR3 is CASSLGGRADTQYF. In DNA form, the CDR3 reads TGTGCCAGCAGCTTAGGGGGCCGCGCAGATACGCAGTATTTT.

The chain recombines TRBV6-5 with TRBJ2-7; TRBD2 matches 8 bases. From germline, CDR1 is MNHEY and CDR2 SVGAGI. The length of the CDR3 is 13 residues. The junction had 5 bases not matched to a gene; V was cut back by 5 bases and J by 5 bases. CDR3 coding DNA: TGTGCCAGCAGTCGGACTAGCCCCCACGAGCAGTACTTC. Translated: CASSRTSPHEQYF.

The chain is built from TRBV7-8 and TRBJ2-1; 12 bases are shared with TRBD2. Germline V CDR1 and CDR2: SGHVS, FQNEAQ. The junction had 5 bases not matched to a gene; V was cut back by 5 bases and J by 6 bases. This CDR3 region has 15 residues. The CDR3 is CASSLTSGGVNEQFF. The CDR3 DNA follows: TGTGCCAGCAGCCTGACTAGCGGGGGTGTCAATGAGCAGTTCTTC. Full variable domain (remainder filled in from reference TRBV7-8 and TRBJ2-1): GAGVSQSPRYKVAKRGQDVALRCDPISGHVSLFWYQQALGQGPEFLTYFQNEAQLDKSGLPSDRFFAERPEGSVSTLKIQRTQQEDSAVYLCASSLTSGGVNEQFFGPGTRLTVL.

The J gene is TRBJ1-1, the V gene TRBV6-1; the D gene is possibly TRBD1 (6 bases). The CDR3 is 15 amino acids. V lost 1 base, J lost 3 bases, and 12 bases lay in between. Germline CDR1 reads MNHNS; CDR2 reads SASEGT. CDR3 nucleotides: TGTGCCAGCAGTGAAGTTAGGACAGTGGACACTGAAGCTTTCTTT. Protein product: CASSEVRTVDTEAFF.

J is TRBJ1-2 and V is TRBV7-9, with D tentatively TRBD1 (6 bases). V lost 5 bases to trimming and J lost 2 bases, with 9 bases between them. The CDR3 is made up of 13 amino acids. Germline CDR1 SEHNR, CDR2 FQNEAQ (reference sequence). Written as DNA, the CDR3 is TGTGCCAGCAGCGCCGGGACAAACTATGGCTACACCTTC. Protein product: CASSAGTNYGYTF.

The CDR3 nucleotides are TGTGCCAGCAGCCCAGGACAGGGGTCGTTCTATGGCTACACCTTC. Its protein product is CASSPGQGSFYGYTF. This chain links TRBV7-8 with TRBJ1-2; 9 bases align to TRBD1. The CDR3 runs to 15 residues. Germline V gene lookup returns CDR1 SGHVS and CDR2 FQNEAQ. J was trimmed by 4 bases and V by 5 bases; bases with no gene match: 8.

V usage is TRBV9 and J usage is TRBJ2-4, with 9 bases fitting TRBD2. The V segment lost 3 bases and the J segment 6 bases; nucleotides outside the gene matches: 10. The CDR3 extends over 16 amino acids. Looked up from germline, CDR1 is SGDLS and CDR2 is YYNGEE. CDR3: CASSEGAGGGINIQYF. The DNA of the CDR3 is TGTGCCAGCAGCGAGGGAGCGGGAGGTGGGATAAACATTCAGTACTTC.

The V and J genes are TRBV5-4 and TRBJ2-4; 13 nucleotides align to TRBD2. The CDR3 contains 17 residues. Germline-derived CDR1 and CDR2 are SGHNT and YYREEE (reference sequence). Trimming removed 4 bases from V and 6 bases from J; junction bases left unmatched: 10. CDR3 bases: TGTGCCAGCAGCCCAACTAGCGGGGGGGCGAAGGGAAACATTCAGTACTTC. The encoded protein is CASSPTSGGAKGNIQYF.